This is a list of T cell receptor beta chains from one sample in a study of cytomegalovirus exposure and HLA in healthy donors. Profiling relied on immunoSEQ multiplex PCR, and the TCRdb table lists in-frame clones only, not all of them. The data show approximately 160,000 clones, 80% to 90% seen once. The sequenced sample was PBMCs. The receptor set was obtained from a woman under 30 in good health and CMV-seronegative. Both conserved end residues are part of each CDR3. D genes are given only for firm matches. Expanded clones are given a class, and other clones once, few, many or no size at all.

J gene,clone size,D gene,V gene,CDR3 protein,CDR3 DNA
TRBJ1-5,.,.,TRBV19,CASRDRSNQPQHF,TGTGCCAGTAGAGACAGGTCTAATCAGCCCCAGCATTTT
TRBJ2-7,.,TRBD2,TRBV28,CATAGDDLYEQYF,TGTGCCACCGCGGGGGATGATCTCTACGAGCAGTACTTC
TRBJ2-2,.,.,TRBV11-3,CASSLDFWNLPGTGELFF,TGTGCCAGCAGCTTAGATTTTTGGAACCTCCCAGGCACCGGGGAGCTGTTTTTT
TRBJ1-3,.,TRBD1,TRBV9,CASSGQTGGAGNTIYF,TGTGCCAGCAGCGGACAGACAGGGGGTGCCGGAAACACCATATATTTT
TRBJ2-3,.,.,TRBV5-1,CASSLVGFTSTDTQYF,TGCGCCAGCAGCTTGGTTGGCTTTACGAGCACAGATACGCAGTATTTT
TRBJ2-3,few,.,TRBV28,CASTPPGAADTQYF,TGTGCCAGCACCCCCCCAGGGGCCGCAGATACGCAGTATTTT
TRBJ2-1,.,TRBD2,TRBV6-6,CASSLAGVHMNEQFF,TGTGCCAGCAGTTTAGCGGGAGTTCATATGAATGAGCAGTTCTTC
TRBJ2-1,.,.,TRBV28,CASSFRSGAHNEQFF,TGTGCCAGCAGTTTTCGGTCGGGAGCCCACAATGAGCAGTTCTTC
TRBJ2-7,few,.,TRBV25-1,CASSTQGNEQYF,TGTGCCAGCTCTACCCAGGGGAACGAGCAGTACTTC
TRBJ2-2,.,.,TRBV7-6,CASSLGTAYTGELFF,TGTGCCAGCAGCTTAGGGACAGCTTACACCGGGGAGCTGTTTTTT
TRBJ2-5,.,TRBD1,TRBV19,CASSTPGQGLRETQYF,TGTGCCAGTAGTACCCCCGGACAGGGACTTCGGGAGACCCAGTACTTC
TRBJ2-5,once,.,TRBV30,CAWNEMLETQYF,TGTGCCTGGAACGAGATGTTGGAGACCCAGTACTTC
TRBJ2-1,.,TRBD2,TRBV5-4,CASRGKPGLAGEQFF,TGTGCCAGCAGGGGGAAGCCGGGACTAGCGGGGGAGCAGTTCTTC
TRBJ1-2,once,.,TRBV18,CASSPAGNYGYTF,TGTGCCAGCTCACCAGCGGGGAACTATGGCTACACCTTC
TRBJ2-1,.,.,TRBV4-3,CASSQQRERTYNEQFF,TGCGCCAGCAGCCAACAACGCGAGAGAACCTACAATGAGCAGTTCTTC
TRBJ1-2,.,TRBD1,TRBV18,CASSSGQGFGYGYTF,TGTGCCAGCTCATCCGGACAGGGGTTTGGCTATGGCTACACCTTC
TRBJ1-2,once,.,TRBV15,CATSRDTGVRYGYTF,TGTGCCACCAGCAGAGATACGGGGGTTCGGTATGGCTACACCTTC
TRBJ2-4,.,TRBD2,TRBV7-9,CSSSWWEREDIQYF,TGTTCCAGCAGCTGGTGGGAGCGGGAAGACATTCAGTACTTC
TRBJ1-5,once,.,TRBV19,CASSIGAGGHQPQHF,TGTGCCAGTAGTATAGGGGCTGGTGGTCATCAGCCCCAGCATTTT
TRBJ2-1,.,TRBD2,TRBV4-1,CASSQGVPSGYNEQFF,TGCGCCAGCAGCCAAGGAGTTCCTAGCGGTTACAATGAGCAGTTCTTC
TRBJ1-3,.,.,TRBV2,CASRGSPGTNAF,TGTGCCAGCAGAGGGAGCCCAGGGACAAATGCTTTT
TRBJ2-7,.,TRBD2,TRBV13,CASSLGRTSGSDEQYF,TGTGCCAGCAGCTTAGGTAGGACTAGCGGGAGTGACGAGCAGTACTTC
TRBJ2-3,.,.,TRBV21-1,CASSPRGASGRAGTDTQYF,TGTGCCAGCAGCCCTCGAGGGGCTAGCGGGAGGGCCGGGACAGATACGCAGTATTTT
TRBJ2-7,.,TRBD1,TRBV5-1,CASSGDGTGIDEQYF,TGCGCCAGCAGCGGGGACGGGACAGGGATTGACGAGCAGTACTTC
TRBJ1-4,.,TRBD1,TRBV5-1,CASSFDRGGEKLFF,TGCGCCAGCAGTTTTGACAGGGGAGGTGAAAAACTGTTTTTT
TRBJ2-3,.,TRBD2,TRBV6-1,CASSEGLATTDTQYF,TGTGCCAGCAGTGAAGGACTAGCGACCACAGATACGCAGTATTTT
TRBJ1-5,.,TRBD1,TRBV2,CASSKGQGAGQPQHF,TGTGCCAGCAGTAAGGGACAGGGGGCGGGGCAGCCCCAGCATTTT
TRBJ2-7,.,.,TRBV6-6,CASLRVKGTSYEQYF,TGTGCCAGTCTCCGAGTGAAGGGGACTTCCTACGAGCAGTACTTC
TRBJ2-1,.,TRBD2,TRBV23-1,CASSPYGLAGYNEQFF,TGCGCCAGCAGTCCCTACGGACTAGCGGGGTACAATGAGCAGTTCTTC
TRBJ2-3,once,TRBD2,TRBV7-9,CASSLAGAGSTDTQYF,TGTGCCAGCAGCTTAGCGGGAGCGGGGTCCACAGATACGCAGTATTTT
TRBJ2-1,few,TRBD2,TRBV7-3,CASSGVGGEQFF,TGTGCCAGCAGTGGGGTGGGAGGGGAGCAGTTCTTC
TRBJ2-3,.,.,TRBV7-2,CASSPPSGSTDTQYF,TGTGCCAGCAGCCCCCCCAGCGGGAGCACAGATACGCAGTATTTT
TRBJ2-3,once,.,TRBV29-1,CSVYRVADTQYF,TGCAGCGTTTACAGGGTGGCTGATACGCAGTATTTT
TRBJ1-1,.,.,TRBV4-2,CASSQAAGKTEAFF,TGTGCCAGCAGCCAAGCCGCAGGGAAGACTGAAGCTTTCTTT
TRBJ2-7,.,.,TRBV28,CASSLGQGLVYEQYF,TGTGCCAGCAGTTTAGGCCAGGGTCTTGTCTACGAGCAGTACTTC
TRBJ2-7,.,TRBD2,TRBV11-2,CASSLVGLAGGVVF,TGTGCCAGCAGCTTAGTAGGTCTAGCGGGAGGGGTGGTCTTC
TRBJ2-1,once,.,TRBV4-2,CASSQVQVGEQFF,TGTGCCAGCAGCCAGGTACAGGTCGGTGAGCAGTTCTTC
TRBJ1-1,.,TRBD1,TRBV18,CASSPFGTGEAFF,TGTGCCAGCTCACCGTTCGGGACAGGAGAAGCTTTCTTT
TRBJ1-2,.,.,TRBV4-1,CASSQVALANYGYTF,TGCGCCAGCAGCCAAGTCGCACTAGCTAACTATGGCTACACCTTC
TRBJ2-5,.,TRBD1,TRBV7-2,CASRPTGDRETQYF,TGTGCCAGCAGGCCTACAGGGGACCGAGAGACCCAGTACTTC
TRBJ1-2,.,TRBD1,TRBV29-1,CSVEGTGGRGYTF,TGCAGCGTTGAAGGGACAGGGGGCCGAGGCTACACCTTC
TRBJ1-1,.,.,TRBV19,CASSVRLNTEAFF,TGTGCCAGTAGTGTCAGGTTGAACACTGAAGCTTTCTTT
TRBJ1-4,few,.,TRBV14,CASSQGGDSEKLFF,TGTGCCAGCAGCCAAGGGGGAGATTCAGAAAAACTGTTTTTT
TRBJ2-7,.,.,TRBV29-1,CSVKSLSYEQYF,TGCAGCGTTAAATCACTGTCCTACGAGCAGTACTTC
TRBJ2-1,.,.,TRBV27,CASSQNLAKSSYNEQFF,TGTGCCAGCAGCCAAAATCTAGCGAAGAGCTCCTACAATGAGCAGTTCTTC
TRBJ2-3,.,.,TRBV5-1,CASSLGGQDTQYF,TGCGCCAGCAGCTTGGGGGGGCAAGATACGCAGTATTTT
TRBJ2-1,.,TRBD2,TRBV28,CASSWTGLAGYYNEQFF,TGTGCCAGCAGCTGGACGGGACTAGCGGGATATTACAATGAGCAGTTCTTC
TRBJ2-4,few,TRBD2,TRBV5-1,CASSVLAGGFNIQYF,TGCGCCAGCAGCGTACTAGCGGGAGGGTTCAACATTCAGTACTTC
TRBJ2-3,.,.,TRBV5-1,CASSLAGIAASTDTQYF,TGCGCCAGCAGCTTGGCCGGCATAGCGGCTAGCACAGATACGCAGTATTTT
TRBJ2-5,once,.,TRBV6-5,CASSYRGQETQYF,TGTGCCAGCAGTTACAGGGGGCAAGAGACCCAGTACTTC
TRBJ2-1,.,.,TRBV18,CASSPRYPSLLRDNEQFF,TGTGCCAGCTCACCTAGATACCCGAGTCTTCTTCGAGACAATGAGCAGTTCTTC
TRBJ2-3,.,.,TRBV5-8,CASSSSERIITDTQYF,TGTGCCAGCAGCTCCTCCGAGAGGATAATCACAGATACGCAGTATTTT
TRBJ1-2,.,.,TRBV12-5,CASGGGILYGYTF,TGTGCTAGTGGGGGGGGAATCCTCTATGGCTACACCTTC
TRBJ1-5,.,TRBD1,TRBV28,CAGSTGNNQPQHF,TGTGCCGGATCGACAGGGAATAATCAGCCCCAGCATTTT
TRBJ2-1,.,TRBD1,TRBV5-1,CASSLVPGQGGTEQFF,TGCGCCAGCAGCTTGGTCCCGGGACAGGGGGGCACTGAGCAGTTCTTC
TRBJ2-1,.,.,TRBV28,CASSTRLRSYNEQFF,TGTGCCAGCAGTACCAGGCTCCGCTCCTACAATGAGCAGTTCTTC